This T cell receptor (beta chain) was found in a study of blood T cell repertoires in COVID-19. The overall study: The study drew acute and convalescent COVID-19 samples from the United States, Italy and Spain. T cells, B-cell-depleted T cells, or PBMCs supplied cDNA or gDNA.

Measured with immunoSEQ multiplex PCR; TCRdb has only the in-frame clones, and not every one. This sample has hundreds of thousands of clones, with 85% to 90% found just once. Seattle patient enrollment occurred during active infection, with longitudinal follow-up thereafter. CDR1 is SGHTA and CDR2 is FQGNSA in the germline V gene. This CDR3 is 17 amino acids long. V was shortened by 5 bases and J by 7 bases, with 23 bases between the two germline ends. The TCR sequence derives from a woman between 50 and 59 years old with COVID-19, enrolled during active disease. Sequencing was performed on peripheral blood. This chain connects TRBV7-2 to TRBJ2-2; D may be TRBD2 (5 bases). CDR3 bases: TGTGCCAGCAGCCCCGGGGTGGGCGAGGCCGTCGGCGGGGAGCTGTTTTTT. Protein sequence: CASSPGVGEAVGGELFF.